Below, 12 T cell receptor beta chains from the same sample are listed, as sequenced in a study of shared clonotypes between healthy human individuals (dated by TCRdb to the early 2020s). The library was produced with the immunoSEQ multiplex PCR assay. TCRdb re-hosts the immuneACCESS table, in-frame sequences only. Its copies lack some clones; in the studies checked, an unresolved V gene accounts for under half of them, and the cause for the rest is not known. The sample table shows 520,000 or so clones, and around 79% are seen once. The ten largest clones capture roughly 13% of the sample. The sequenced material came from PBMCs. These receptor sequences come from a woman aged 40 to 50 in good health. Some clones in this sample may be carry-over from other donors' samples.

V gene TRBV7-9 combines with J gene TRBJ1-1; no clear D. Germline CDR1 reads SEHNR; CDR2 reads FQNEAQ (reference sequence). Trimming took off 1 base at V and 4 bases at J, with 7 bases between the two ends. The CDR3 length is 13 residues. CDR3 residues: CASSLDLGTEAFF. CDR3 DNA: TGTGCCAGCAGCTTAGACCTGGGCACTGAAGCTTTCTTT.

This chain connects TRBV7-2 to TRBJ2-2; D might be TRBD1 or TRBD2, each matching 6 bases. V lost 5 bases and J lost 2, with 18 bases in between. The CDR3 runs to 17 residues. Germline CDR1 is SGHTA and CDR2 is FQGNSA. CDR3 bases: TGTGCCAGCAGCCAGCACGGGGGCAGAGATAACACCGGGGAGCTGTTTTTT. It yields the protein CASSQHGGRDNTGELFF.

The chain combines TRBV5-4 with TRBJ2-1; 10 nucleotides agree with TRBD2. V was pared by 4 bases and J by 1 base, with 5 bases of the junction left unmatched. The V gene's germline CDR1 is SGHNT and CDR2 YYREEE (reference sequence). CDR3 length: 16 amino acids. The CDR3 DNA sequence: TGTGCCAGCAGCCCCGGACTAGCGGAGTCCTACAATGAGCAGTTCTTC. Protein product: CASSPGLAESYNEQFF.

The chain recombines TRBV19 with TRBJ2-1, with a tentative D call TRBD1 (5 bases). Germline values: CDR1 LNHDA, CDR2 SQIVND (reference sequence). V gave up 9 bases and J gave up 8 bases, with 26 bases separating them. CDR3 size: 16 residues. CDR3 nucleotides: TGTGCCAGCAACCCTCGATCGGACACCTGGGGCCATGAGCAGTTCTTC. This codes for CASNPRSDTWGHEQFF.

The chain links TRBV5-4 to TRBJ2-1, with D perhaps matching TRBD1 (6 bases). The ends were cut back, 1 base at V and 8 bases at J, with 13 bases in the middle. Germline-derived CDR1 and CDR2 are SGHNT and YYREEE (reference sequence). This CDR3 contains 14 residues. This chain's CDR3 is CASSLWTVSDEQFF. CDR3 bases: TGTGCCAGCAGCTTGTGGACAGTATCGGATGAGCAGTTCTTC.

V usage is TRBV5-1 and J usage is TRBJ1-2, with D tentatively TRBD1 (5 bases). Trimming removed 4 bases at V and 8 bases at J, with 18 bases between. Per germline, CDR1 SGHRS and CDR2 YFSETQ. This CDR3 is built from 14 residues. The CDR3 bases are TGCGCCAGCAGCCTGGGGACCGCCAATGGGGGCTACACCTTC. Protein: CASSLGTANGGYTF. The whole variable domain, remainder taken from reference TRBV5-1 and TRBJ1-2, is KAGVTQTPRYLIKTRGQQVTLSCSPISGHRSVSWYQQTPGQGLQFLFEYFSETQRNKGNFPGRFSGRQFSNSRSEMNVSTLELGDSALYLCASSLGTANGGYTFGSGTRLTVV.

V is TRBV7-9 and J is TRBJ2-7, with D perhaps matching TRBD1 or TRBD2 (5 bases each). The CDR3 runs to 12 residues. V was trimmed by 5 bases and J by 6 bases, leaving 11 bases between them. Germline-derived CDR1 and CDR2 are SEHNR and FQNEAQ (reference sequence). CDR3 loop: CASSQWGREQYF. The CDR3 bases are TGTGCCAGCAGCCAATGGGGACGCGAGCAGTACTTC.

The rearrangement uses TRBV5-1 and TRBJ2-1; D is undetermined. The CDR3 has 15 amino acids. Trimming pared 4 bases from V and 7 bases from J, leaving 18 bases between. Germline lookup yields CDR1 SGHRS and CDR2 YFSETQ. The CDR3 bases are TGCGCCAGCAGCCCAGACTCCCGTAACCGAAATGAGCAGTTCTTC. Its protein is CASSPDSRNRNEQFF.

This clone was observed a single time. The CDR3 DNA follows: TGTGCCAGCAGCTTAGATCGGCAAGGGTTGGCTTTCTTT. It yields the protein CASSLDRQGLAFF. This rearrangement joins TRBV11-2 to TRBJ1-1; D remains ambiguous. V was shortened by 0 bases and J by 11 bases, with 13 bases between the two germline ends. Germline V gene data show CDR1 as SGHAT and CDR2 as FQNNGV. This CDR3 comprises 13 residues.

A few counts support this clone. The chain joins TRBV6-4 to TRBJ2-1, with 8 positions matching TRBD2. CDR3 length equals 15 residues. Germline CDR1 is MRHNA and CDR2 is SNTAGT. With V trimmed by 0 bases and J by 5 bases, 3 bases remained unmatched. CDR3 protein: CASSDSSGSNNEQFF. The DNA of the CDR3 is TGTGCCAGCAGTGACTCAAGCGGGAGTAACAATGAGCAGTTCTTC.

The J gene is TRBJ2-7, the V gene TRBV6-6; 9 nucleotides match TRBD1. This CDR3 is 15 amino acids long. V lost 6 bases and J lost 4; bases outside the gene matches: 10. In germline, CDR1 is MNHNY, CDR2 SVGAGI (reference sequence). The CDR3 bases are TGTGCCAGCAGCGACGGGGGGACAGGGATATACGAGCAGTACTTC. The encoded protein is CASSDGGTGIYEQYF.

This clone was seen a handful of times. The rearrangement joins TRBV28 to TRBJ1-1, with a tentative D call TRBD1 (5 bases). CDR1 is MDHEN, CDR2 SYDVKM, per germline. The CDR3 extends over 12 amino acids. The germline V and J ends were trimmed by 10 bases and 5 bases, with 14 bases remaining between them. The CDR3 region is CAIITGKTEAFF. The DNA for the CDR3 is TGTGCCATTATAACAGGCAAAACTGAAGCTTTCTTT.